These 16 T cell receptor beta chains were all obtained from the same sample, sequenced in a study of graft-versus-host responses after intestinal transplantation. The assay was immunoSEQ multiplex PCR, and TCRdb's table has in-frame clones only and misses some. There are about 14,000 clones in the sample; roughly 86% occur only once, and about 23% lies in the top ten. The sample consisted of PBMCs, taken after intestinal transplantation. These receptors were obtained from a human patient who received an intestinal transplant, so some T cells may come from the graft donor.

CDR3 loop: CASSLGASGGVDTQYF. Here the CDR3 DNA reads TGTGCCAGCAGCTTAGGGGCTAGCGGAGGGGTAGATACGCAGTATTTT. The genes are TRBV11-2 and TRBJ2-3; TRBD2 matches 7 bases. The germline CDR1 and CDR2 sequences are SGHAT and FQNNGV. V gave up 1 base and J gave up 5 bases; unmatched junction bases: 9. The CDR3 is 16 amino acids. Drawing the rest from reference TRBV11-2 and TRBJ2-3, the complete variable domain is EAGVAQSPRYKIIEKRQSVAFWCNPISGHATLYWYQQILGQGPKLLIQFQNNGVVDDSQLPKDRFSAERLKGVDSTLKIQPAKLEDSAVYLCASSLGASGGVDTQYFGPGTRLTVL.

This clone was seen a single time. The chain joins TRBV28 to TRBJ1-5; D may be TRBD1 (6 bases). There are 12 residues in the CDR3. Germline loops: CDR1 MDHEN, CDR2 SYDVKM. Trimming removed 5 bases from V and 5 bases from J, with 7 bases in between. The CDR3 nucleotides read TGTGCCAGCAGTAGGGGGGATCAGCCCCAGCATTTT. As protein: CASSRGDQPQHF.

The chain couples TRBV27 to TRBJ2-6; 10 bases fit TRBD1. The V gene's germline CDR1 is MNHEY and CDR2 SMNVEV (reference sequence). The CDR3 runs to 18 residues. V lost 5 bases to trimming and J lost 0 bases; unmatched junction nucleotides: 7. The CDR3 region is CASSPIGTGASGANVLTF. In DNA, the CDR3 is TGTGCCAGCAGTCCTATCGGGACAGGGGCCTCTGGGGCCAACGTCCTGACTTTC.

V is TRBV5-1 and J is TRBJ2-1; 7 nucleotides align to TRBD2. V lost 3 bases to trimming and J lost 7 bases; unmatched junction nucleotides: 7. This CDR3 is 14 amino acids long. Germline assignment: CDR1 SGHRS and CDR2 YFSETQ. The CDR3 DNA sequence: TGCGCCAGCAGCTCCTGGCCCGGGGGGAATGAGCAGTTCTTC. Amino acid sequence: CASSSWPGGNEQFF.

J is TRBJ2-7 and V is TRBV4-2; TRBD2 matches 11 bases. J lost 4 bases, V lost 4 bases, and 9 bases had no gene match. The CDR3 length is 16 residues. Germline V gene sequence: CDR1 LGHNA, CDR2 YNFKEQ. The DNA of the CDR3 is TGTGCCAGCAGCCTATCCGGGACTAGCGGCCCGTACGAGCAGTACTTC. Protein sequence: CASSLSGTSGPYEQYF.

The V and J genes are TRBV11-2 and TRBJ2-3; no reliable D call. CDR3 size: 13 residues. Germline CDR1 and CDR2: SGHAT and FQNNGV. V dropped 1 base and J dropped 2 bases, with 4 bases sitting between them. In DNA, the CDR3 is TGTGCCAGCAGCTTAGTCTCCACAGATACGCAGTATTTT. It encodes CASSLVSTDTQYF.

V usage is TRBV5-1 and J usage is TRBJ1-4; D remains unclear. The CDR3 spans 16 residues. V was shortened by 0 bases and J by 0 bases, with 9 bases between the two germline ends. From germline, CDR1 is SGHRS and CDR2 YFSETQ. CDR3 protein: CASSLGRKTTNEKLFF. In nucleotides, the CDR3 is TGCGCCAGCAGCTTGGGTAGGAAAACAACTAATGAAAAACTGTTTTTT.

The rearrangement joins TRBV6-5 to TRBJ2-1; possibly TRBD1 for D (6 bases). Trimming removed 7 bases at V and 0 bases at J, with 10 bases between. The germline V gene encodes CDR1 MNHEY and CDR2 SVGAGI. The CDR3 runs 14 residues. CDR3 region: CASKGGSSYNEQFF. Here the CDR3 DNA reads TGTGCCAGCAAAGGGGGAAGCTCCTACAATGAGCAGTTCTTC.

The chain combines TRBV9 with TRBJ2-2, with D hard to call. Trimming left V 3 bases short and J 4 bases short, with 4 bases between. The germline V gene has CDR1 SGDLS and CDR2 YYNGEE. The CDR3 is made up of 12 amino acids. The CDR3 here is CASSASTGELFF. The CDR3 DNA is TGTGCCAGCAGCGCGAGCACCGGGGAGCTGTTTTTT.

V usage is TRBV10-1 and J usage is TRBJ1-4, with D unclear. Germline CDR1 is WNHNN and CDR2 is SYGVQD (reference sequence). Trimming left V 3 bases short and J 2 bases short, with 7 bases between. The CDR3 extends over 14 amino acids. The CDR3 coding sequence is TGCGCCAGCAGTGACCGGGCTACTAATGAAAAACTGTTTTTT. This codes for CASSDRATNEKLFF.

The V gene is TRBV25-1, the J gene TRBJ2-5; 8 positions agree with TRBD1. CDR1 is MGHDK and CDR2 is SYGVNS in the germline V gene. CDR3 length: 15 residues. V gave up 5 bases and J gave up 3 bases; unmatched junction bases: 8. The chain's CDR3 is CASSNHGTGKETQYF. The CDR3 DNA reads TGTGCCAGCAGTAACCACGGGACAGGCAAAGAGACCCAGTACTTC.

The chain employs TRBV7-2 and TRBJ2-1; tentatively, D is TRBD1 (6 bases). This CDR3 has 17 residues. The germline V gene encodes CDR1 SGHTA and CDR2 FQGNSA. The V gene lost 5 bases and the J gene lost 0 bases, with 17 bases spanning the gap. The chain's CDR3 is CASSLLRGSSSYNEQFF. CDR3 nucleotide sequence: TGTGCCAGCAGCCTCCTGAGGGGGTCAAGCTCCTACAATGAGCAGTTCTTC.

The chain employs TRBV2 and TRBJ1-3; weak D call: TRBD1 (6 bases). Germline loops: CDR1 SNHLY, CDR2 FYNNEI. With 1 base removed from V and 0 bases from J, the gap between germline ends came to 7 bases. The CDR3 loop spans 15 amino acids. CDR3 sequence reads: CASSEGGGSGNTIYF. The CDR3 region has the DNA TGTGCCAGCAGTGAAGGAGGGGGCTCTGGAAACACCATATATTTT.

A few counts support this clone. This rearrangement joins TRBV28 to TRBJ2-6; D unclear. The CDR3 spans 17 residues. Looked up from germline, CDR1 is MDHEN and CDR2 is SYDVKM. V lost 2 bases, J lost 2 bases, and 13 bases lay in between. CDR3 sequence reads: CASSLPPGRAGANVLTF. DNA of the CDR3: TGTGCCAGCAGTTTACCCCCCGGACGGGCTGGGGCCAACGTCCTGACTTTC.

This clone was counted between two and nine times. V is TRBV2 and J is TRBJ1-1, with 8 positions matching TRBD1. The CDR3 spans 13 residues. The germline V gene encodes CDR1 SNHLY and CDR2 FYNNEI. V shed 7 bases and J 1 base; nucleotides not matched to a gene: 2. The CDR3 protein is CASKDRENTEAFF. The CDR3 DNA follows: TGTGCCAGCAAGGACAGGGAGAACACTGAAGCTTTCTTT. Complete variable domain (other parts from reference TRBV2 and TRBJ1-1): EPEVTQTPSHQVTQMGQEVILRCVPISNHLYFYWYRQILGQKVEFLVSFYNNEISEKSEIFDDQFSVERPDGSNFTLKIRSTKLEDSAMYFCASKDRENTEAFFGQGTRLTVV.

The rearrangement joins TRBV4-2 to TRBJ2-7; no clear D gene. CDR1 LGHNA and CDR2 YNFKEQ come from the germline V gene. The V gene lost 0 bases and the J gene lost 0 bases, with 9 bases spanning the gap. This CDR3 contains 15 residues. CDR3 in DNA: TGTGCCAGCAGCCAAGATCAGGCCAGCTCCTACGAGCAGTACTTC. It encodes CASSQDQASSYEQYF.